Listed here are 2 T cell receptor beta chains from one sample, sequenced in a study of long-term antiretroviral therapy in people with HIV. A v3.0 immunoSEQ assay was performed at survey level. The repertoire was sequenced with immunoSEQ multiplex PCR; TCRdb's copy has only in-frame clones and lacks some. The sample records about 20,000 clones, 76% being singletons. The sample was unsorted PBMCs, taken roughly 2.5 years before starting antiretroviral therapy. The source is a woman in her forties or fifties with HIV.

The chain employs TRBV5-1 and TRBJ1-1; 9 bases align to TRBD1. With 3 bases clipped from V and 5 bases from J, the junction kept 5 bases outside the gene matches. There are 14 residues in the CDR3. Germline CDR1 SGHRS, CDR2 YFSETQ. In nucleotides, the CDR3 is TGCGCCAGCAGCTCTAACAGGGGGCAGACTGAAGCTTTCTTT. This encodes CASSSNRGQTEAFF. Complete variable domain (other parts from reference TRBV5-1 and TRBJ1-1): KAGVTQTPRYLIKTRGQQVTLSCSPISGHRSVSWYQQTPGQGLQFLFEYFSETQRNKGNFPGRFSGRQFSNSRSEMNVSTLELGDSALYLCASSSNRGQTEAFFGQGTRLTVV.

V is TRBV7-2 and J is TRBJ2-1; maybe TRBD2 (6 bases). V lost 1 base to trimming and J lost 4 bases, with 11 bases between them. This CDR3 is built from 15 residues. Germline CDR1 is SGHTA and CDR2 is FQGNSA. The DNA for the CDR3 is TGTGCCAGCAGCTTAGTAGCGGAGCCTTACAATGAGCAGTTCTTC. It translates to CASSLVAEPYNEQFF.